The 17 T cell receptor beta chains in this list originate from one sample, sequenced in a study of blood T cell repertoires in COVID-19. Sequencing was performed with immunoSEQ multiplex PCR; in TCRdb, only in-frame clones are kept and a portion is missing. Counted here are roughly 200,000 clones, almost 90% occurring once; the ten biggest clones make up 0.62%. What was sequenced was peripheral blood. These receptors originate from a man between 45 and 60 years old with acute or convalescent COVID-19.

This rearrangement joins TRBV3-1 (or the pseudogene TRBV3-2) to TRBJ1-3; the D gene is possibly TRBD1 (6 bases). The CDR3 totals 16 residues. Per the germline V gene, CDR1 is LGHDT and CDR2 is YNNKEL (reference sequence). The V end lost 3 bases, the J end lost 3 bases, and 15 bases lay between the germline ends. The CDR3 spells CASSHPPQGYGNTIYF. CDR3 coding DNA: TGTGCCAGCAGCCACCCACCCCAGGGGTATGGAAACACCATATATTTT.

The J gene is TRBJ2-1, the V gene TRBV9; TRBD2 matches 10 bases. Germline CDR1 SGDLS, CDR2 YYNGEE. The CDR3 is 16 amino acids. V lost 1 base, J lost 4 bases, and 5 bases stayed unmatched. The DNA for the CDR3 is TGTGCCAGCAGCGTAAACCTAGCGGGGGTATACAATGAGCAGTTCTTC. Translation: CASSVNLAGVYNEQFF.

The genes are TRBV28 and TRBJ1-2; perhaps TRBD1 as D (6 bases). Germline V gene lookup returns CDR1 MDHEN and CDR2 SYDVKM. The CDR3 totals 16 residues. Between the trimmed V and J ends, which lost 1 base and 4 bases, there was a span of 16 bases. CDR3 region: CASSLFAGARGYGYTF. DNA for the CDR3: TGTGCCAGCAGTTTATTCGCAGGGGCCAGGGGCTATGGCTACACCTTC.

The rearrangement links TRBV13 to TRBJ1-4; 7 bases fit TRBD1. J lost 5 bases, V lost 0 bases, and 3 bases had no gene match. The germline CDR1 and CDR2 sequences are PRHDT and FYEKMQ (reference sequence). The CDR3 runs 15 residues. In nucleotides, the CDR3 is TGTGCCAGCAGCTTAGGCCGGGACAGAAATGAAAAACTGTTTTTT. Its translation: CASSLGRDRNEKLFF.

This chain uses TRBV29-1 with TRBJ2-2, with a weak D call TRBD1 (6 bases). This CDR3 contains 15 residues. CDR1 and CDR2 (germline): SQVTM, ANQGSEA. V lost 6 bases and J 3 bases, leaving 17 bases between the germline ends. This CDR3 is CSVPRRGSDTGELFF. Here the CDR3 DNA reads TGCAGCGTCCCTCGTAGGGGGTCCGACACCGGGGAGCTGTTTTTT.

The chain joins TRBV5-4 to TRBJ2-1, with D unresolved. Germline values: CDR1 SGHNT, CDR2 YYREEE (reference sequence). The CDR3 is 13 amino acids. V lost 2 bases to trimming and J lost 4 bases, with 7 bases between them. The CDR3 nucleotides read TGTGCCAGCAGCTTCTGGCAATACAATGAGCAGTTCTTC. Its protein is CASSFWQYNEQFF.

This clone was detected only once. The rearrangement links TRBV29-1 to TRBJ1-1; unclear D gene. The CDR3 consists of 13 residues. Germline CDR1 and CDR2: SQVTM and ANQGSEA. Trimming cost V 6 bases and J 5 bases, with 16 bases left between them. CDR3 region: CSVQQRLRTEAFF. DNA for the CDR3: TGCAGCGTCCAACAGAGATTAAGGACTGAAGCTTTCTTT.

This clone was counted a few times. The V call is TRBV27, the J call TRBJ2-5; possible D gene TRBD2, 6 bases. Germline V lookup: CDR1 MNHEY, CDR2 SMNVEV (reference sequence). V lost 6 bases and J 3 bases, leaving 11 bases between the germline ends. CDR3 length: 13 amino acids. The CDR3 protein is CASRHLAEETQYF. The CDR3 nucleotides are TGTGCCAGCAGACACTTAGCGGAAGAGACCCAGTACTTC.

The chain recombines TRBV7-9 with TRBJ1-2; D is undetermined. Trimming cost V 5 bases and J 4 bases, with 17 bases left between them. CDR1 is SEHNR and CDR2 is FQNEAQ in the germline V gene (reference sequence). The CDR3 totals 15 residues. The CDR3 reads CASSPRGGNGYGYTF. The CDR3 DNA follows: TGTGCCAGCAGCCCCAGAGGAGGGAACGGCTATGGCTACACCTTC.

This chain connects TRBV20-1 to TRBJ1-1; no reliable D call. The germline V and J ends were trimmed by 3 bases and 10 bases, with 12 bases remaining between them. The V gene's germline CDR1 is DFQATT and CDR2 SNEGSKA (reference sequence). This CDR3 comprises 11 residues. The CDR3, as DNA: TGCAGTGCTAGTGGGTACCTAGGAGCTTTCTTT. Translated, it gives CSASGYLGAFF.

The CDR3 coding sequence is TGTGCCAGCAAGCTGGAGGGAGGCGGCTACACCTTC. Translation: CASKLEGGGYTF. This chain connects TRBV2 to TRBJ1-2, with D hard to call. Per the germline V gene, CDR1 is SNHLY and CDR2 is FYNNEI. V was cut by 7 bases and J by 8 bases, with 14 bases left in between. The length of the CDR3 is 12 residues.

The rearrangement joins TRBV7-9 to TRBJ2-7; 8 nucleotides agree with TRBD2. The CDR3 runs to 14 residues. Unmatched junction bases numbered 10, after V lost 5 bases and J lost 7 bases. Germline V gene lookup returns CDR1 SEHNR and CDR2 FQNEAQ (reference sequence). As DNA, the CDR3 is TGTGCCAGCAGCCCTTTACTAGCGGTGGGAGAGCAGTACTTC. It encodes CASSPLLAVGEQYF.

The chain combines TRBV28 with TRBJ2-5; D might be TRBD2 (7 bases). Trimming removed 7 bases at V and 5 bases at J, with 14 bases between. This CDR3 contains 13 residues. Germline lookup yields CDR1 MDHEN and CDR2 SYDVKM. The CDR3 spells CASTPGGGETQYF. DNA of the CDR3: TGTGCCAGCACCCCGGGGGGCGGCGAGACCCAGTACTTC.

The CDR3 protein is CASSPMGRQGESGYTF. The CDR3 coding sequence is TGTGCCAGCAGCCCCATGGGTCGACAGGGCGAGAGTGGCTACACCTTC. This chain connects TRBV5-4 to TRBJ1-2; TRBD1 matches at 7 bases. This CDR3 is built from 16 residues. Germline CDR1 reads SGHNT; CDR2 reads YYREEE (reference sequence). With V trimmed by 4 bases and J by 7 bases, 16 bases remained unmatched.

The rearrangement joins TRBV7-6 to TRBJ2-7, with 10 bases identical to TRBD2. This CDR3 comprises 19 residues. Trimming cost V 1 base and J 1 base; bases outside gene matches: 13. The germline CDR1 and CDR2 sequences are SGHVS and FNYEAQ. CDR3 nucleotide sequence: TGTGCCAGCAGCTTAGGTCTAGCGGGAGCCCTGGCAGTTTCCTACGAGCAGTACTTC. Its protein product is CASSLGLAGALAVSYEQYF.

This chain uses TRBV2 with TRBJ1-5, with TRBD1 matching 8 bases. The CDR3 loop spans 19 amino acids. The germline CDR1 and CDR2 sequences are SNHLY and FYNNEI. V lost 7 bases to trimming and J lost 1 base; unmatched junction nucleotides: 18. CDR3 nucleotides: TGTGCCAGCAAAGGACAGACCGGGACAGGAGTCTTGAGCAATCAGCCCCAGCATTTT. Translation: CASKGQTGTGVLSNQPQHF.

The J gene is TRBJ1-5, the V gene TRBV28; TRBD1 is a possible D gene (5 bases). The germline V and J ends were trimmed by 8 bases and 2 bases, with 13 bases remaining between them. Germline-derived CDR1 and CDR2 are MDHEN and SYDVKM. The CDR3 length is 14 residues. The CDR3 loop is CASDTGPGNQPQHF. As DNA, the CDR3 is TGTGCCAGCGATACAGGACCGGGCAATCAGCCCCAGCATTTT.